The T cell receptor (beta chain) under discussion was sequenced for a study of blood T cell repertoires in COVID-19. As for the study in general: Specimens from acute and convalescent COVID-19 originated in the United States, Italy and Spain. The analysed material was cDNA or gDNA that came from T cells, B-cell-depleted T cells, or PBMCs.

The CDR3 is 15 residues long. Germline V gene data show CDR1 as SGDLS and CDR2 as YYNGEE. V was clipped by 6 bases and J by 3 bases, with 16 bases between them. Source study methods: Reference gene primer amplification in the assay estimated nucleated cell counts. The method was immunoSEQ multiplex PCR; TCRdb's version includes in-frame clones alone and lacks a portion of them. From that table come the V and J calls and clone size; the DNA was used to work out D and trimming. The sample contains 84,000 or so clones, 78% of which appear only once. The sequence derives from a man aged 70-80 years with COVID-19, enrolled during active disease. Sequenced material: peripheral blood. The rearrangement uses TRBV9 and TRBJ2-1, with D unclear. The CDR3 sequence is CASNRAPLLYNEQFF. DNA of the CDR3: TGTGCCAGCAATAGAGCCCCCCTCCTCTACAATGAGCAGTTCTTC.